Presented here are 6 T cell receptor beta chains from one specimen sequenced in a study of beta chain features in type 1 diabetes. Study outcomes and limitations: TCRB CDR3 length was moderately but significantly reduced in all four CD4+ subsets of Type 1 diabetes patients.

Their antigens are not known. Reverse transcription of all isolated RNA meant that expressed TCRB transcripts were sequenced. Profiled with immunoSEQ multiplex PCR; TCRdb holds only in-frame clones, not every one. The sample holds hundreds of thousands of clones, roughly an eighth seen once. The source material was naive CD4+ T cells from blood. These receptors all stem from a young man with type 1 diabetes.

The rearrangement joins TRBV7-6 to TRBJ1-4; D call uncertain. The germline V and J ends were trimmed by 5 bases and 8 bases, with 15 bases remaining between them. The CDR3 spans 14 residues. Germline V gene sequence: CDR1 SGHVS, CDR2 FNYEAQ. The CDR3 spells CASSQQTLDEKLFF. CDR3 DNA: TGTGCCAGCAGCCAACAGACTCTAGACGAAAAACTGTTTTTT.

Note on this clone: Other DNA sequences in this specimen translate into the identical CDR3. The chain has TRBV5-1 and TRBJ2-2; 9 bases fit TRBD1. In germline, CDR1 is SGHRS, CDR2 YFSETQ. This CDR3 spans 16 amino acids. Trimming cost V 4 bases and J 0 bases; bases outside gene matches: 4. DNA for the CDR3: TGCGCCAGCAGCCTGGACAGGGGCACGAACACCGGGGAGCTGTTTTTT. It codes for CASSLDRGTNTGELFF.

The chain links TRBV5-1 to TRBJ2-2; 7 nucleotides match TRBD1. Germline loops: CDR1 SGHRS, CDR2 YFSETQ. After removal of 1 base from V and 4 bases from J, the junction contained 7 bases not matched to a gene. The CDR3 is 16 amino acids. The CDR3 DNA follows: TGCGCCAGCAGCTTGCTACGACAGGGCGGCACCGGGGAGCTGTTTTTT. It codes for CASSLLRQGGTGELFF.

This clone was detected only a few times. The CDR3: CASKPRGNQPQHF. The CDR3 DNA is TGTGCCTCCAAACCGAGGGGCAATCAGCCCCAGCATTTT. The J gene is TRBJ1-5, the V gene TRBV30; D not resolved. Trimming stripped 7 bases from V and 2 bases from J, with 12 bases between. The CDR3 has 13 amino acids. Germline V gene lookup returns CDR1 GTSNPN and CDR2 SVGIG (reference sequence).

The rearrangement joins TRBV7-9 to TRBJ2-3, with 11 bases identical to TRBD2. V shed 2 bases and J 2 bases; nucleotides not matched to a gene: 3. Germline lookup yields CDR1 SEHNR and CDR2 FQNEAQ (reference sequence). The CDR3 is 16 amino acids. The CDR3: CASSLPGLADTDTQYF. For the CDR3, the DNA is TGTGCCAGCAGCTTACCGGGACTAGCGGACACAGATACGCAGTATTTT. Together with reference TRBV7-9 and TRBJ2-3, the CDR3 gives the full variable domain: DTGVSQNPRHKITKRGQNVTFRCDPISEHNRLYWYRQTLGQGPEFLTYFQNEAQLEKSRLLSDRFSAERPKGSFSTLEIQRTEQGDSAMYLCASSLPGLADTDTQYFGPGTRLTVL.

This chain joins TRBV2 and TRBJ1-1; 7 nucleotides agree with TRBD1. The CDR3 totals 14 residues. Germline assignment: CDR1 SNHLY and CDR2 FYNNEI. V lost 9 bases, J lost 2 bases, and 9 bases stayed unmatched. Here the CDR3 reads CASVGTGANTEAFF. The CDR3 DNA reads as TGTGCCAGTGTTGGAACAGGGGCCAACACTGAAGCTTTCTTT.